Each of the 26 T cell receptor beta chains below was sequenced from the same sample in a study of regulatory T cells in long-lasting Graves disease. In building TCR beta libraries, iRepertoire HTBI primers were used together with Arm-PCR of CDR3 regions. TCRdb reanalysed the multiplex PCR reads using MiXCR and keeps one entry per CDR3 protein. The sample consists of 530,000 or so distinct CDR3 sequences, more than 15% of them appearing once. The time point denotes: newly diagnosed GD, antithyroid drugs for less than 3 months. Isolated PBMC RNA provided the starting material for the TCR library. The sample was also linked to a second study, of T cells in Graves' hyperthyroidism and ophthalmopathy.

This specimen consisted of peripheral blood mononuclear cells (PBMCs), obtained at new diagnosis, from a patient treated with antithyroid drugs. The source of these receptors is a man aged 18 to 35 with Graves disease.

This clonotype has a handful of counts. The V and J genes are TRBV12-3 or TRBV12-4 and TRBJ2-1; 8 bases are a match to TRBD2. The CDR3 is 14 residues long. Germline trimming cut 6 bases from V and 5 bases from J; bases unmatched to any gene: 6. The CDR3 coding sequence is TGTGCCAGCAGGAGCGGGAGTTCCCACAATGAGCAGTTCTTC. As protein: CASRSGSSHNEQFF.

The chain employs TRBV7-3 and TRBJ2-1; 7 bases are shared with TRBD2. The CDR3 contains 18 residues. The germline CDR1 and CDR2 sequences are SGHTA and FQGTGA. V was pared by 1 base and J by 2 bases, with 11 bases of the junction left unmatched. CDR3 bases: TGTGCCAGCAGCTTAAGTTCTGGGCTAGCGGAAACCTACAATGAGCAGTTCTTC. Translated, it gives CASSLSSGLAETYNEQFF.

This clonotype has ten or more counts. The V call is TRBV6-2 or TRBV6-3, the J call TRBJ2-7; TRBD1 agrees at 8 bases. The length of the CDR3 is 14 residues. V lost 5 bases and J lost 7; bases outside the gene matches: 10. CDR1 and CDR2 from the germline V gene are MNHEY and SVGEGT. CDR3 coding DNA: TGTGCCAGCAGTGGACAGGGTGTCCGTGGAGAGCAGTACTTC. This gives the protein CASSGQGVRGEQYF.

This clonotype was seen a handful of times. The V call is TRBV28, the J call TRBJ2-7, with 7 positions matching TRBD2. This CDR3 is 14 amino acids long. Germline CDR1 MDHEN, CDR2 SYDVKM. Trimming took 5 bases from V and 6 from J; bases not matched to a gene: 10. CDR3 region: CASSLREVEGEQYF. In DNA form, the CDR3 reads TGTGCCAGCAGTCTACGGGAGGTAGAGGGCGAGCAGTACTTC. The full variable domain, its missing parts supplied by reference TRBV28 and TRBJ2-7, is DVKVTQSSRYLVKRTGEKVFLECVQDMDHENMFWYRQDPGLGLRLIYFSYDVKMKEKGDIPEGYSVSREKKERFSLILESASTNQTSMYLCASSLREVEGEQYFGPGTRLTVT.

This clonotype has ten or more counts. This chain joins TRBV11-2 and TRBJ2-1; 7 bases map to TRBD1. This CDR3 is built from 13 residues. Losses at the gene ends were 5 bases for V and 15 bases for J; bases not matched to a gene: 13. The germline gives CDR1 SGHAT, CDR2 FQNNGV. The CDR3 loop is CASSQRQGPRWFF. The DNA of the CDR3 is TGTGCCAGCAGCCAACGACAGGGTCCTCGGTGGTTCTTC.

The CDR3, as DNA: TGCAGCGTTGAAGGTTCTAGCGGGAGAAACACCGGGGAGCTGTTTTTT. Encoded protein: CSVEGSSGRNTGELFF. The chain uses TRBV29-1 and TRBJ2-2, with 10 bases that match TRBD2. CDR1 is SQVTM, CDR2 ANQGSEA, per germline. CDR3 length: 16 amino acids. V lost 1 base and J lost 2; bases outside the gene matches: 4.

CDR3 sequence reads: CASTRGQSNQPQHF. The CDR3 DNA reads TGTGCCAGCACCCGGGGACAGAGTAATCAGCCCCAGCATTTT. The chain recombines TRBV2 with TRBJ1-5; TRBD1 matches 7 bases. V lost 7 bases and J lost 4; bases outside the gene matches: 7. The CDR3 is 14 amino acids. Germline V gene lookup returns CDR1 SNHLY and CDR2 FYNNEI.

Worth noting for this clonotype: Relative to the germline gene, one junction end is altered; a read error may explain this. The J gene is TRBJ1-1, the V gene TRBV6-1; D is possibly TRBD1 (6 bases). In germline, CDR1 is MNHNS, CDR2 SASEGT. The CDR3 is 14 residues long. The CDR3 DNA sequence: TGTGCCAGCACCACGCCCCCGGACAGCACTGAAGCTCTCTTT. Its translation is CASTTPPDSTEALF.

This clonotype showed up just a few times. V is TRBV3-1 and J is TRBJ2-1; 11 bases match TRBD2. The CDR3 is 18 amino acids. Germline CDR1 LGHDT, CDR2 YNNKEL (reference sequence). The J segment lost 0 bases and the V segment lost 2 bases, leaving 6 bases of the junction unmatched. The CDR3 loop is CASSQLAGGLSSYNEQFF. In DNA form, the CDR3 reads TGTGCCAGCAGCCAACTAGCGGGAGGTCTGAGCTCCTACAATGAGCAGTTCTTC.

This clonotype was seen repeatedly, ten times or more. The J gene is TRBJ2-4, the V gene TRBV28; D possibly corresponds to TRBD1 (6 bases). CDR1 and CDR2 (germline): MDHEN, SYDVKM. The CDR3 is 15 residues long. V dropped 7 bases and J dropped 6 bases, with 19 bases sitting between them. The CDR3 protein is CASTRNRDIPNIQYF. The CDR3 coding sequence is TGTGCCAGCACCCGAAACCGGGACATCCCAAACATTCAGTACTTC.

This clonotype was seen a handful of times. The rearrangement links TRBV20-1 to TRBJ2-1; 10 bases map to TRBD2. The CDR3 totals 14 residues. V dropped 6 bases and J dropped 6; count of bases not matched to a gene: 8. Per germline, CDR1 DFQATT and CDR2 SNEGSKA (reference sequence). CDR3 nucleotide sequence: TGCAGTGCCAGAAGGGCTAGCGGGGGCAATGAGCAGTTCTTC. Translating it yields CSARRASGGNEQFF.

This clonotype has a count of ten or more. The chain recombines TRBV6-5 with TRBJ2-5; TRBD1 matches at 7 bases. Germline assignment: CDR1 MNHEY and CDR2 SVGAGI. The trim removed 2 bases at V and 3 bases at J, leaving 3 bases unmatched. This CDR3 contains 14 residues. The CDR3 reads CASSYAGTEETQYF. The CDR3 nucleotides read TGTGCCAGCAGTTACGCCGGGACAGAAGAGACCCAGTACTTC.

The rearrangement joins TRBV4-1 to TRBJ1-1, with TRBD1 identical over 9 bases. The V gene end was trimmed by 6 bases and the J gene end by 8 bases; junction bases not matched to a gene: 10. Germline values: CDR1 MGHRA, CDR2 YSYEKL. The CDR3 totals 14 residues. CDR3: CASRGNRGPIEAFF. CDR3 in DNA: TGCGCCAGCAGGGGGAACAGGGGGCCAATAGAAGCTTTCTTT.

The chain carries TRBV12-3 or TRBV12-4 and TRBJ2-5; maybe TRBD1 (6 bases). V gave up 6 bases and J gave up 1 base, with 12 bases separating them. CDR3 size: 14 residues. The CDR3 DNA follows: TGTGCCAGCAGGGATACAGGGACCCAAGAGACCCAGTACTTC. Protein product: CASRDTGTQETQYF.

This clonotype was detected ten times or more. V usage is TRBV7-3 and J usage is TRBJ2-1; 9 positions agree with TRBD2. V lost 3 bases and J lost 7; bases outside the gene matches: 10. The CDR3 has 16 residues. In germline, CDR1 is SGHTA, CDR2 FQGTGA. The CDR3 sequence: CASSFLGGRAMNEQFF. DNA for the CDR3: TGTGCCAGCAGCTTTCTCGGCGGGAGGGCCATGAATGAGCAGTTCTTC.

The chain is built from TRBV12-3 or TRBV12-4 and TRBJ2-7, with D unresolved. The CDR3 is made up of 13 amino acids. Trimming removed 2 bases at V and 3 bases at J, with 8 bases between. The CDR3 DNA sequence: TGTGCCAGCAGTTTATCTGATAACTACGAGCAGTACTTC. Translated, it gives CASSLSDNYEQYF.

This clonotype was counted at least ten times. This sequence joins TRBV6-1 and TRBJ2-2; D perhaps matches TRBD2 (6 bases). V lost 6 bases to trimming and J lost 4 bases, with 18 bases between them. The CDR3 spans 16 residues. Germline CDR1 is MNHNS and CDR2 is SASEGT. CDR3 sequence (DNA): TGTGCCAGCAGCAGCCCTGGGGGACTTAGCACCGGGGAGCTGTTTTTT. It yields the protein CASSSPGGLSTGELFF.

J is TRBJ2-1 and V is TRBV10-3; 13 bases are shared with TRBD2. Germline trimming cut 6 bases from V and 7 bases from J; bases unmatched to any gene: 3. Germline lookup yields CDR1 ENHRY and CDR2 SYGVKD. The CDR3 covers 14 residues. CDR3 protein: CAIRRTSGSNEQFF. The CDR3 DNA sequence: TGTGCCATCAGGAGGACTAGCGGGAGTAATGAGCAGTTCTTC.

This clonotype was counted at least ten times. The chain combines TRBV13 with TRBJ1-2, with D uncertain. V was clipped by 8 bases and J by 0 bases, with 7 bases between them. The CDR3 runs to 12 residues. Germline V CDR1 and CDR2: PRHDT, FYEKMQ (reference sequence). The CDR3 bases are TGTGCCAGCCACAGAACTAACTATGGCTACACCTTC. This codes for CASHRTNYGYTF.

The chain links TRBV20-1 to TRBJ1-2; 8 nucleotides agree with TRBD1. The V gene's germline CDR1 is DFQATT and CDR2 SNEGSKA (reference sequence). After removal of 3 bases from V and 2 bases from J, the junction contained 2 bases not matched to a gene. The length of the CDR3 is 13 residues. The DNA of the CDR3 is TGCAGTGCTAGGGGACAGGCAAACTATGGCTACACCTTC. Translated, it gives CSARGQANYGYTF.

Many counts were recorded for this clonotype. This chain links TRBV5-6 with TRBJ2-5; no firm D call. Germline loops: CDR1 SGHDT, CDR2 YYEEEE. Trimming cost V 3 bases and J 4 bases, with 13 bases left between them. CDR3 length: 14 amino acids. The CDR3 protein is CASSSPDGPETQYF. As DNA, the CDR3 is TGTGCCAGCAGCTCCCCGGACGGCCCAGAGACCCAGTACTTC.

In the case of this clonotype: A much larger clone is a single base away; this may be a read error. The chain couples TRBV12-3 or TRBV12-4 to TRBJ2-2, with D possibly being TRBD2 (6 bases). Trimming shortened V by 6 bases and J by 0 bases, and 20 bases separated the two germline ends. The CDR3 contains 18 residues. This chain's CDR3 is CASREGRAAGTNTGELFF. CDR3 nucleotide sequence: TGTGCCAGCAGGGAGGGACGGGCGGCGGGCACGAACACCGGGGAGCTGTTTTTT.

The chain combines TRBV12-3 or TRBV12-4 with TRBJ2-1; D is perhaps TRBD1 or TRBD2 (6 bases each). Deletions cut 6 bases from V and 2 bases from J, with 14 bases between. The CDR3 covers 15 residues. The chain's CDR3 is CASRLTGGPYNEQFF. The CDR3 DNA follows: TGTGCCAGCAGACTTACCGGGGGCCCCTACAATGAGCAGTTCTTC.

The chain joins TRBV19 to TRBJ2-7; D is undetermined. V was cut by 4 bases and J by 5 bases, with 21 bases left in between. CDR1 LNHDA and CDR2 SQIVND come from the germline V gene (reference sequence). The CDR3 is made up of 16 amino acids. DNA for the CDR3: TGTGCCAGTAGTACAACAGAGGTCCGGAGCCCCCACGAGCAGTACTTC. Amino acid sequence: CASSTTEVRSPHEQYF.

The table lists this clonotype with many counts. For the CDR3, the DNA is TGTGCCAGCAGCTTAGCCCGGCAACCACAAGAGACCCAGTACTTC. Protein sequence: CASSLARQPQETQYF. This rearrangement joins TRBV7-3 to TRBJ2-5, with no clear D. Germline V gene data show CDR1 as SGHTA and CDR2 as FQGTGA. With 2 bases removed from V and 2 bases from J, the gap between germline ends came to 12 bases. The CDR3 loop spans 15 amino acids. Complete variable domain (other parts from reference TRBV7-3 and TRBJ2-5): GAGVSQTPSNKVTEKGKYVELRCDPISGHTALYWYRQSLGQGPEFLIYFQGTGAADDSGLPNDRFFAVRPEGSVSTLKIQRTERGDSAVYLCASSLARQPQETQYFGPGTRLLVL.

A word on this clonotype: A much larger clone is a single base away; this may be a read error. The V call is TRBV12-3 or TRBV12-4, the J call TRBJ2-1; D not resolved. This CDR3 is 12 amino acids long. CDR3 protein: CASSPTYNGQFF. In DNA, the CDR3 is TGTGCCAGCAGTCCCACTTACAATGGGCAGTTCTTC.